A single sample gave rise to the 30 T cell receptor beta chains below, sequenced in a study of Graves' ophthalmopathy and Graves' hyperthyroidism. Amplification of the TCR beta CDR3 regions used RNA transcripts (as template). RT-PCR was first run with HTBI primers, then multiplex PCR in a second round. One entry per CDR3 protein results from TCRdb running MiXCR on the multiplex PCR reads. The table includes around 1,200,000 distinct CDR3 sequences, about two fifths detected once. The source material was peripheral blood or thyroid tissue (not recorded which). These receptors originate from an adult man with Graves' hyperthyroidism.

This clonotype was seen at least ten times. The rearrangement joins TRBV20-1 to TRBJ2-5; 8 nucleotides agree with TRBD2. The germline gives CDR1 DFQATT, CDR2 SNEGSKA (reference sequence). There are 13 residues in the CDR3. V shed 6 bases and J 2 bases; nucleotides not matched to a gene: 5. CDR3 loop: CSAIAGRQETQYF. The CDR3 bases are TGCAGTGCCATAGCGGGGAGACAAGAGACCCAGTACTTC.

The J gene is TRBJ1-2, the V gene TRBV15; no clear D gene. Trimming took 3 bases from V and 4 from J, leaving 12 bases between them. This CDR3 region has 14 residues. Germline V gene data show CDR1 as LNHNV and CDR2 as YYDKDF (reference sequence). The DNA for the CDR3 is TGTGCCACCAGCAGCGCTCCCCCGGGCTATGGCTACACCTTC. Residues: CATSSAPPGYGYTF.

The rearrangement uses TRBV5-1 and TRBJ2-7; no clear D. The CDR3 has 14 residues. Trimming removed 4 bases at V and 7 bases at J, with 18 bases between. Germline V gene lookup returns CDR1 SGHRS and CDR2 YFSETQ. The CDR3 DNA reads TGCGCCAGCAGCCAAGTGTACGAGGCCTGGGAGCAGTACTTC. Its protein is CASSQVYEAWEQYF.

CDR3 in DNA: TGCAGCCCACTAGCGCCCTCCTACGAGCAGTACTTC. This sequence encodes CSPLAPSYEQYF. This chain joins TRBV29-1 and TRBJ2-7; TRBD2 matches at 7 bases. Germline lookup yields CDR1 SQVTM and CDR2 ANQGSEA. V was pared by 8 bases and J by 0 bases, with 4 bases of the junction left unmatched. CDR3 length: 12 residues.

This clonotype appeared once. The V call is TRBV7-4, the J call TRBJ2-5; TRBD1 is a possible D gene (6 bases). This CDR3 is 15 amino acids long. Trimming took off 3 bases at V and 3 bases at J, with 14 bases between the two ends. Germline loops: CDR1 SGHVT, CDR2 SQSDAQ. For the CDR3, the DNA is TGTGCCAGCAGCTTCGACAGGACCCCCGAAGAGACCCAGTACTTC. Protein product: CASSFDRTPEETQYF. The full variable domain, its missing parts supplied by reference TRBV7-4 and TRBJ2-5, is GAGVSQSPRYKVAKRGRDVALRCDSISGHVTLYWYRQTLGQGSEVLTYSQSDAQRDKSGRPSGRFSAERPERSVSTLKIQRTEQGDSAVYLCASSFDRTPEETQYFGPGTRLLVL.

A few counts support this clonotype. The chain is built from TRBV10-3 and TRBJ2-5, with TRBD2 identical over 12 bases. Looked up from germline, CDR1 is ENHRY and CDR2 is SYGVKD. The CDR3 is 15 amino acids. V shed 4 bases, J shed 5 bases, and the junction held 5 bases outside the gene matches. For the CDR3, the DNA is TGTGCCATCAGTGCCACCCTAGCGGGAGGGGAGACCCAGTACTTC. Its protein is CAISATLAGGETQYF.

The gene calls are TRBV5-4 and TRBJ2-2, with D perhaps assigned TRBD1 or TRBD2 (5 bases each). Germline CDR1 and CDR2: SGHNT and YYREEE (reference sequence). The V gene lost 3 bases and the J gene lost 2 bases, with 8 bases spanning the gap. This CDR3 comprises 14 residues. CDR3 sequence reads: CASSWGINTGELFF. The CDR3 nucleotides are TGTGCCAGCAGCTGGGGGATTAACACCGGGGAGCTGTTTTTT. The variable domain in full, with the rest retrieved from reference TRBV5-4 and TRBJ2-2, is ETGVTQSPTHLIKTRGQQVTLRCSSQSGHNTVSWYQQALGQGPQFIFQYYREEENGRGNFPPRFSGLQFPNYSSELNVNALELDDSALYLCASSWGINTGELFFGEGSRLTVL.

This sequence joins TRBV10-3 and TRBJ2-5; D may be TRBD2 (5 bases). Trimming stripped 5 bases from V and 2 bases from J, with 15 bases between. The CDR3 runs to 15 residues. Germline values: CDR1 ENHRY, CDR2 SYGVKD. In DNA form, the CDR3 reads TGTGCCATCAGTTACCCGATAGCGAGTCAAGAGACCCAGTACTTC. Translation gives CAISYPIASQETQYF.

Points on this clonotype: The junction departs from germline at one end; a sequencing error may be responsible. The chain employs TRBV10-3 and TRBJ1-6; D uncertain. CDR1 is ENHRY and CDR2 is SYGVKD in the germline V gene. The CDR3 consists of 12 residues. The CDR3 region is CASSLQWTPLHF. The CDR3 DNA follows: TGTGCCAGCAGTCTTCAGTGGACACCCCTCCACTTT.

The sample holds many counts of this clonotype. The rearrangement links TRBV25-1 to TRBJ1-2; 11 nucleotides match TRBD1. The CDR3 has 17 amino acids. With V trimmed by 2 bases and J by 2 bases, 7 bases remained unmatched. The V gene's germline CDR1 is MGHDK and CDR2 SYGVNS. The CDR3 region is CASSEGGQGVANYGYTF. For the CDR3, the DNA is TGTGCCAGCAGTGAAGGGGGACAGGGGGTGGCGAACTATGGCTACACCTTC.

This clonotype was seen only a few times. The chain employs TRBV20-1 and TRBJ2-7; no definite D call. The V gene lost 0 bases and the J gene lost 0 bases, with 9 bases spanning the gap. Germline-derived CDR1 and CDR2 are DFQATT and SNEGSKA (reference sequence). This CDR3 comprises 14 residues. CDR3 sequence (DNA): TGCAGTGCTAGAGATTTGCAGCACTCCTACGAGCAGTACTTC. Its translation is CSARDLQHSYEQYF.

This clonotype was seen many times. This rearrangement joins TRBV7-2 to TRBJ2-7, with a weak D call TRBD1 (6 bases). V was cut by 2 bases and J by 2 bases, with 13 bases left in between. The CDR3 runs to 15 residues. From germline, CDR1 is SGHTA and CDR2 FQGNSA. The CDR3 loop reads CASSLFGTTTYEQYF. CDR3 DNA sequence: TGTGCCAGCAGCTTATTTGGGACAACCACCTACGAGCAGTACTTC.

This clonotype was found a few times. This rearrangement joins TRBV6-5 to TRBJ1-5, with 7 bases fitting TRBD1. Losses at the gene ends were 4 bases for V and 0 bases for J; bases not matched to a gene: 3. The germline CDR1 and CDR2 sequences are MNHEY and SVGAGI. The CDR3 sequence is 15 residues long. The CDR3 coding sequence is TGTGCCAGCAGTTCCTACAGGGGTAGCAATCAGCCCCAGCATTTT. The encoded protein is CASSSYRGSNQPQHF.

This clonotype showed up many times. The rearrangement uses TRBV19 and TRBJ2-7; the D gene is possibly TRBD2 (6 bases). The length of the CDR3 is 14 residues. The V gene lost 10 bases and the J gene lost 4 bases, with 20 bases spanning the gap. Germline-derived CDR1 and CDR2 are LNHDA and SQIVND (reference sequence). The CDR3, as DNA: TGTGCCATTGTGCGGCAGGTCGGGAGATACGAGCAGTACTTC. It translates to CAIVRQVGRYEQYF.

V is TRBV7-3 and J is TRBJ2-7; TRBD1 aligns across 9 bases. The V segment lost 6 bases and the J segment 7 bases; nucleotides outside the gene matches: 13. The CDR3 is made up of 15 amino acids. From germline, CDR1 is SGHTA and CDR2 FQGTGA. In DNA form, the CDR3 reads TGTGCCAGCAGTCGAAACGGACAGGGGTTTATGGAGCAGTACTTC. Encoded protein: CASSRNGQGFMEQYF.

This clonotype was seen many times. The J gene is TRBJ2-7, the V gene TRBV7-9, with unresolved D. Germline V gene lookup returns CDR1 SEHNR and CDR2 FQNEAQ (reference sequence). The germline V and J ends were trimmed by 5 bases and 2 bases, with 13 bases remaining between them. The CDR3 extends over 14 amino acids. CDR3 in amino acids: CASSQRDPPYEQYF. The CDR3 DNA is TGTGCCAGCAGCCAAAGGGATCCGCCCTACGAGCAGTACTTC.

The table lists this clonotype with a few counts. The chain joins TRBV20-1 to TRBJ1-5, with 9 bases fitting TRBD1. The CDR3 runs to 17 residues. Germline trimming cut 0 bases from V and 2 bases from J; bases unmatched to any gene: 8. Germline CDR1 is DFQATT and CDR2 is SNEGSKA (reference sequence). CDR3 loop: CSARDPRQGEGNQPQHF. CDR3 bases: TGCAGTGCTAGAGATCCTCGACAGGGGGAAGGCAATCAGCCCCAGCATTTT.

The chain employs TRBV5-4 and TRBJ2-7, with TRBD1 as a possible D gene (6 bases). The germline V gene encodes CDR1 SGHNT and CDR2 YYREEE (reference sequence). The V end lost 3 bases, the J end lost 5 bases, and 15 bases lay between the germline ends. CDR3 length equals 14 residues. This CDR3 reads CASSYPDRPDEQYF. CDR3 nucleotides: TGTGCCAGCAGCTATCCCGACAGGCCCGACGAGCAGTACTTC.

This clonotype was seen ten or more times. CDR3 DNA: TGTGCCAGCAGCGGAGAGACTAGCGGGGGGCCCGAGCAGTACTTC. Translating it yields CASSGETSGGPEQYF. The chain couples TRBV2 to TRBJ2-7; TRBD2 matches at 13 bases. From germline, CDR1 is SNHLY and CDR2 FYNNEI. This CDR3 region has 15 residues. V was pared by 6 bases and J by 6 bases, with 8 bases of the junction left unmatched.

DNA for the CDR3: TGTGCCAGCAGCTTTGGACAGATCACAGATACGCAGTATTTT. Translating gives CASSFGQITDTQYF. The chain employs TRBV7-9 and TRBJ2-3, with TRBD1 as a possible D gene (6 bases). The V gene lost 3 bases and the J gene lost 2 bases, with 9 bases spanning the gap. From germline, CDR1 is SEHNR and CDR2 FQNEAQ (reference sequence). The length of the CDR3 is 14 residues.

Ten or more counts support this clonotype. This rearrangement joins TRBV7-8 to TRBJ1-5, with 9 bases identical to TRBD1. Germline CDR1 reads SGHVS; CDR2 reads FQNEAQ. V shed 7 bases and J 2 bases; nucleotides not matched to a gene: 3. The CDR3 totals 14 residues. CDR3 coding DNA: TGTGCCAGCACGGACAGGGGTGGCAATCAGCCCCAGCATTTT. Its protein product is CASTDRGGNQPQHF.

This clonotype was found many times. The V call is TRBV6-2 or TRBV6-3, the J call TRBJ1-2, with a weak D call TRBD1 (5 bases). The CDR3 consists of 14 residues. Germline V gene data show CDR1 as MNHEY and CDR2 as SVGEGT. Trimming stripped 5 bases from V and 5 bases from J, with 15 bases between. DNA for the CDR3: TGTGCCAGCAGTGAACCGCGGGGGAGGTATGGCTACACCTTC. Its translation: CASSEPRGRYGYTF.

This clonotype was counted only a few times. The chain couples TRBV7-6 to TRBJ1-2; D gene uncertain. The CDR3 is made up of 16 amino acids. The ends were cut back, 2 bases at V and 7 bases at J, with 20 bases in the middle. Looked up from germline, CDR1 is SGHVS and CDR2 is FNYEAQ. For the CDR3, the DNA is TGTGCCAGCAGCTTAATCCCAACAGCCCCGATTCGTGGCTACACCTTC. Residues: CASSLIPTAPIRGYTF.

This clonotype was found many times. V is TRBV9 and J is TRBJ2-2; D assignment may be TRBD1 or TRBD2 (5 bases each). V was clipped by 0 bases and J by 5 bases, with 11 bases between them. The length of the CDR3 is 15 residues. The germline gives CDR1 SGDLS, CDR2 YYNGEE. The CDR3 nucleotides read TGTGCCAGCAGCGTAGGTCCAGGGAGAACCGGGGAGCTGTTTTTT. It translates to CASSVGPGRTGELFF.

This clonotype was seen repeatedly, ten times or more. This chain connects TRBV15 to TRBJ2-7; D is undetermined. The CDR3 covers 14 residues. Germline V CDR1 and CDR2: LNHNV, YYDKDF (reference sequence). V lost 5 bases and J lost 0, with 11 bases in between. The DNA of the CDR3 is TGTGCCACCAGCGGACGAAGGAGCTCCTACGAGCAGTACTTC. Protein: CATSGRRSSYEQYF. Supplemented by reference TRBV15 and TRBJ2-7, the full variable domain reads DAMVIQNPRYQVTQFGKPVTLSCSQTLNHNVMYWYQQKSSQAPKLLFHYYDKDFNNEADTPDNFQSRRPNTSFCFLDIRSPGLGDTAMYLCATSGRRSSYEQYFGPGTRLTVT.

Notes on this clonotype: The conserved final phenylalanine or tryptophan is absent from the CDR3, which likely points to a read error. The DNA is omitted, as the CDR3 cannot be located on it reliably, and the CDR3 follows TCRdb's listing. The chain combines TRBV19 with TRBJ2-7; the listed D gene, TRBD2, was not tested against the DNA. The germline V gene encodes CDR1 LNHDA and CDR2 SQIVND (reference sequence). The CDR3 contains 10 residues when both ends are counted. The CDR3 protein is CASSLSGGSL.

The V and J genes are TRBV28 and TRBJ1-2, with D unclear. The CDR3 covers 13 residues. The V gene lost 7 bases and the J gene lost 3 bases, with 12 bases spanning the gap. Germline V gene data show CDR1 as MDHEN and CDR2 as SYDVKM. The CDR3 is CASILDGDYGYTF. For the CDR3, the DNA is TGTGCCAGCATTCTGGACGGAGACTATGGCTACACCTTC.

The chain links TRBV7-2 to TRBJ2-5; D call uncertain. Germline V gene lookup returns CDR1 SGHTA and CDR2 FQGNSA. V was shortened by 4 bases and J by 5 bases, with 11 bases between the two germline ends. The CDR3 has 13 amino acids. The CDR3 spells CASSSVLGETQYF. The CDR3 DNA reads as TGTGCCAGCAGCTCCGTTTTGGGGGAGACCCAGTACTTC.

The sample holds many counts of this clonotype. Compared with germline, one end of the junction differs, possibly owing to a read error. The rearrangement joins TRBV10-2 to TRBJ2-7, with D tentatively TRBD2 (6 bases). This CDR3 is 14 amino acids long. The germline CDR1 and CDR2 sequences are WSHSY and SAAADI. The CDR3 region is CASSYSAGTYEQYF. In DNA form, the CDR3 reads TGTGCCAGCAGTTACTCGGCGGGGACCTACGAGCAGTACTTC.

A note on this clonotype: This could be a read error, since a much larger clone is one nucleotide away. The chain employs TRBV12-3 or TRBV12-4 and TRBJ1-1; D possibly corresponds to TRBD1 (6 bases). This CDR3 has 14 residues. V dropped 7 bases and J dropped 3 bases, with 15 bases sitting between them. This chain's CDR3 is CASKQGSWDTEAFF. CDR3 sequence (DNA): TGTGCCAGCAAACAGGGTTCTTGGGACACTGAAGCTTTCTTT.